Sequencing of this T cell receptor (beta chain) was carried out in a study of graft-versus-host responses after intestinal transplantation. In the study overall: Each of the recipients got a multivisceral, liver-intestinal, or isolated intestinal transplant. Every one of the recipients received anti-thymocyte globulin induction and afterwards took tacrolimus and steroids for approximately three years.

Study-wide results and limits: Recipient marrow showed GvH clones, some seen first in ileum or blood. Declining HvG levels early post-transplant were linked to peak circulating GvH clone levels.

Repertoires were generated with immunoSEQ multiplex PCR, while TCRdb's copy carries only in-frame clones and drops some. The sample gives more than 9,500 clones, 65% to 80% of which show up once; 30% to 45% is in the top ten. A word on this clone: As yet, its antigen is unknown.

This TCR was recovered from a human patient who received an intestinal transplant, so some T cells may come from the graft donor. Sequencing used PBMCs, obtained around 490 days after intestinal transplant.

The CDR3 sequence is CAWSLTSGAVDTQYF. The DNA for the CDR3 is TGTGCCTGGAGTCTAACTAGCGGGGCGGTAGATACGCAGTATTTT. The rearrangement joins TRBV30 to TRBJ2-3; 10 bases are a match to TRBD2. The CDR3 is 15 amino acids. The ends lost 2 bases at V and 5 bases at J; junction bases unmatched: 7. CDR1 GTSNPN and CDR2 SVGIG come from the germline V gene (reference sequence).